This T cell receptor (beta chain) comes out of a study of cytomegalovirus exposure and HLA in healthy donors. The germline V gene encodes CDR1 SGHRS and CDR2 YFSETQ. With V trimmed by 4 bases and J by 5 bases, 6 bases remained unmatched. This CDR3 is 15 amino acids long. Both 60 Vbeta primers and 13 Jbeta primers went into the PCR. Produced via immunoSEQ multiplex PCR; TCRdb's table is partial and in-frame only. This sample's table has some 48,000 clones. Sequencing used PBMCs. The chain links TRBV5-1 to TRBJ2-1, with 10 bases aligning to TRBD1. The clonotype comes from a woman aged 40 to 50 in good health and CMV-seronegative. For the CDR3, the DNA is TGCGCCAGCAGCGCCCGGGACAGGGGAAACAATGAGCAGTTCTTC. Its translation: CASSARDRGNNEQFF.